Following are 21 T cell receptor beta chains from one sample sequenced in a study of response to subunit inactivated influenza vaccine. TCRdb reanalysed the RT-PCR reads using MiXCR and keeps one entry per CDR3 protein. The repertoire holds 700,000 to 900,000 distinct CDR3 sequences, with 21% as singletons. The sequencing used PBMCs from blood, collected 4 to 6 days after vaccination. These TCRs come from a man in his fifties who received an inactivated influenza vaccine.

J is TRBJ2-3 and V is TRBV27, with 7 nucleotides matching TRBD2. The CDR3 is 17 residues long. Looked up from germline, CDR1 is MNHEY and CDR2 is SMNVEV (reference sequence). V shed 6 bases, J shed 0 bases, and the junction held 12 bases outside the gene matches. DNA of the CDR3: TGTGCCAGCAGCCTCTGGACGGGGGGAACTAGCACAGATACGCAGTATTTT. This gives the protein CASSLWTGGTSTDTQYF.

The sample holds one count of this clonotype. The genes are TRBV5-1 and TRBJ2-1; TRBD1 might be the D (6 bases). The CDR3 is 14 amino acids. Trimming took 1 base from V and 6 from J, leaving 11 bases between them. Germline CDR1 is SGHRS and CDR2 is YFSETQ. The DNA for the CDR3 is TGCGCCAGCAGCTTGTCAGGGGAACTCAATGAGCAGTTCTTC. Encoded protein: CASSLSGELNEQFF.

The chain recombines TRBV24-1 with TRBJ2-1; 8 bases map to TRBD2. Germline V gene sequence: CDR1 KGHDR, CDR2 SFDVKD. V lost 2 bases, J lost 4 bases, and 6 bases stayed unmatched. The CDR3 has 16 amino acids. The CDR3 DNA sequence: TGTGCCACCAGTGATTCTGCGGGGGGTCTATACAATGAGCAGTTCTTC. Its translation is CATSDSAGGLYNEQFF.

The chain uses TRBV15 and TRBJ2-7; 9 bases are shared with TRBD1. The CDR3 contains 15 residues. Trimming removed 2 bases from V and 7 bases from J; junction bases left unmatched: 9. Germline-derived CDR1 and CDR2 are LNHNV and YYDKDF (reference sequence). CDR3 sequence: CATSRTRDRAGEQYF. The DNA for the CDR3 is TGTGCCACCAGCAGAACCCGGGACAGGGCTGGTGAGCAGTACTTC.

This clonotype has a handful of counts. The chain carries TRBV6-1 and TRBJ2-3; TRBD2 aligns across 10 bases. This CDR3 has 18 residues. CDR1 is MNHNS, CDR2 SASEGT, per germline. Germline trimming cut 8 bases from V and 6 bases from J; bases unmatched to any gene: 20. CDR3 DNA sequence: TGTGCCAGCGGGACTATCTGGAGCGGGGGGGCGGATTGGGATACGCAGTATTTT. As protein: CASGTIWSGGADWDTQYF.

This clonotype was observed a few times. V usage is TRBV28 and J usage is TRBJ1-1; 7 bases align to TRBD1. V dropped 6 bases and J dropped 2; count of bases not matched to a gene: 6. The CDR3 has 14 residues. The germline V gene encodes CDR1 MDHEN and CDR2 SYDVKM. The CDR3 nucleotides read TGTGCCAGCAGAAGACAGGGACTCAACACTGAAGCTTTCTTT. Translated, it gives CASRRQGLNTEAFF.

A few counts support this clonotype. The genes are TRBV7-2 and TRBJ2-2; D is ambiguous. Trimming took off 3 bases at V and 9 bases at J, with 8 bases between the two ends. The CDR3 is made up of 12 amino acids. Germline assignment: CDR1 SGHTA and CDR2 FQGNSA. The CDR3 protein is CASSFGVRELFF. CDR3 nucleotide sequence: TGTGCCAGCAGCTTTGGGGTCAGGGAGCTGTTTTTT.

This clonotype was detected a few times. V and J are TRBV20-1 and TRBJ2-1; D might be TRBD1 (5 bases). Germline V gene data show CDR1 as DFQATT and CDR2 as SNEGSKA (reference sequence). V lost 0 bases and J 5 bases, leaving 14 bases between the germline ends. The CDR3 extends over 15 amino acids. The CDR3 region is CSARDLGARNNEQFF. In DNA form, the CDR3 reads TGCAGTGCTAGAGATCTTGGGGCCCGGAACAATGAGCAGTTCTTC.

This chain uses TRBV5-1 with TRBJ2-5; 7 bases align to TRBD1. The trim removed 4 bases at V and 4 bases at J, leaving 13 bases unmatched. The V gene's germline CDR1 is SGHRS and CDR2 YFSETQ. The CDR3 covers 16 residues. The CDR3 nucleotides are TGCGCCAGCAGCGAGCCAAACAGGGCAGGGGGAGAGACCCAGTACTTC. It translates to CASSEPNRAGGETQYF.

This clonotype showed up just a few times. The CDR3 DNA reads as TGTGCCAGCAGTTTATTCGGGACTAGTGTTGCAGATACGCAGTATTTT. This translates into CASSLFGTSVADTQYF. The chain employs TRBV27 and TRBJ2-3; the match to TRBD2 covers 8 bases. V shed 1 base, J shed 4 bases, and the junction held 7 bases outside the gene matches. Germline V CDR1 and CDR2: MNHEY, SMNVEV (reference sequence). This CDR3 spans 16 amino acids.

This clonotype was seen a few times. Here the CDR3 reads CASSPQSTGVGELFF. In DNA, the CDR3 is TGTGCCAGCAGTCCCCAATCTACAGGGGTCGGGGAGCTGTTTTTT. The chain employs TRBV12-3 or TRBV12-4 and TRBJ2-2; TRBD1 matches 7 bases. The V and J ends lost 5 bases and 7 bases, in that order; junction bases with no gene match: 10. There are 15 residues in the CDR3.

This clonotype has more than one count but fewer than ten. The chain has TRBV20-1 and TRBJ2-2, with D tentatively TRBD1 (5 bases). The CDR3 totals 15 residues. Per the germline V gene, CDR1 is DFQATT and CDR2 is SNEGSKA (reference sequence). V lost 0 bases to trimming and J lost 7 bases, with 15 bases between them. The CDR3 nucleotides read TGCAGTGCTAGAGATTGGGCAGGGATTGGCGGGGAGCTGTTTTTT. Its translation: CSARDWAGIGGELFF.

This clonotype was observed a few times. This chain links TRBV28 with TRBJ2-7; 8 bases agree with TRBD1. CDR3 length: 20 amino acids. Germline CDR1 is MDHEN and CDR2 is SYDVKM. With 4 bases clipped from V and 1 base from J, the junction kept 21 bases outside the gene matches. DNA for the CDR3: TGTGCCAGCAGTTCCTACCAGGACAGGGTACGTCGAAAGCAATCCTACGAGCAGTACTTC. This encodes CASSSYQDRVRRKQSYEQYF.

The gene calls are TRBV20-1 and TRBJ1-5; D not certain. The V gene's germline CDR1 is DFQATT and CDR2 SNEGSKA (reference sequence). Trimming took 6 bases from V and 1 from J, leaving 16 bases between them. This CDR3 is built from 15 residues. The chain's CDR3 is CSATQTGGSNQPQHF. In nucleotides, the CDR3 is TGCAGTGCGACACAAACGGGTGGGAGCAATCAGCCCCAGCATTTT.

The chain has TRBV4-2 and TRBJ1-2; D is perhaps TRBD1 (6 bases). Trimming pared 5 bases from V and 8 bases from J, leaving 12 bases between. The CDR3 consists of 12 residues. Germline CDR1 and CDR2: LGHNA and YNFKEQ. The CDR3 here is CASSSDRYGYTF. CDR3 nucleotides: TGTGCCAGCAGCAGCGACAGGTACGGCTACACCTTC.

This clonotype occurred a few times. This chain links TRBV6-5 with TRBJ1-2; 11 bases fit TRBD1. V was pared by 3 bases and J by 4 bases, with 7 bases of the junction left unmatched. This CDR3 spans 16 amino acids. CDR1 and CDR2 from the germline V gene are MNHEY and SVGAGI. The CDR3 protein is CASSYSRGTGGYGYTF. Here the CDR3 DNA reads TGTGCCAGCAGTTATTCAAGAGGGACAGGGGGCTATGGCTACACCTTC.

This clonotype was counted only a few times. The CDR3 here is CASSLTNRGHTDTQYF. The CDR3 DNA reads TGTGCCAGCAGCCTAACCAACAGGGGACACACAGATACGCAGTATTTT. The chain joins TRBV7-9 to TRBJ2-3; 7 bases line up with TRBD1. The CDR3 totals 16 residues. The junction had 10 bases not matched to a gene; V was cut back by 5 bases and J by 2 bases. Germline loops: CDR1 SEHNR, CDR2 FQNEAQ (reference sequence).

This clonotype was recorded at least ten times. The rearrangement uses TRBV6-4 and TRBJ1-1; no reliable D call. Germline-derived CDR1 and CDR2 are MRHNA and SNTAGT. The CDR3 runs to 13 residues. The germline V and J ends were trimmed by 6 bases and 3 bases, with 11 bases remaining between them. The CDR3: CASRAGRDTEAFF. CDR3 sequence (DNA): TGTGCCAGCAGAGCTGGTCGGGACACTGAAGCTTTCTTT.

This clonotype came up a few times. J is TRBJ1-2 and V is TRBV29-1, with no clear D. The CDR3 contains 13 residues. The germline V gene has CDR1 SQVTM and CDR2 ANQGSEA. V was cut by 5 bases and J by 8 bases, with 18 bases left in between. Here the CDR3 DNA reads TGCAGCGTTCCCCGGGCCGGTCTAGGGGGCTACACCTTC. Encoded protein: CSVPRAGLGGYTF.

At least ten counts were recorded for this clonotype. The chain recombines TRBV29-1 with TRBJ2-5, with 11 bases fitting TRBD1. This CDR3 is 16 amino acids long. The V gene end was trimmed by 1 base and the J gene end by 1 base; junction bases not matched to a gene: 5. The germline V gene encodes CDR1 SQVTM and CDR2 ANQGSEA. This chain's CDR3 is CSVEVGTGGIQETQYF. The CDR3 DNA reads TGCAGCGTTGAAGTGGGGACAGGGGGAATCCAAGAGACCCAGTACTTC.

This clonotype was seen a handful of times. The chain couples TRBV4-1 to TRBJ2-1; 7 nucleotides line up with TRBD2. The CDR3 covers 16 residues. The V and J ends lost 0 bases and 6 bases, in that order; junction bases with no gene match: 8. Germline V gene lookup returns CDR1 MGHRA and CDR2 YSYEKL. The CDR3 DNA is TGCGCCAGCAGCCAAGATTGGGCGGGGGTAAGCAATGAGCAGTTCTTC. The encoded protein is CASSQDWAGVSNEQFF.